This TCR beta chain was recorded in a study of blood T cell repertoires in COVID-19. J was trimmed by 5 bases and V by 5 bases; bases with no gene match: 5. Germline V CDR1 and CDR2: SGHAT, FQNNGV. The CDR3 runs 13 residues. Profiled with immunoSEQ multiplex PCR; TCRdb holds only in-frame clones, not every one. The sample yields over 150,000 clones, roughly 91% seen once. Material for sequencing was peripheral blood. This rearrangement joins TRBV11-2 to TRBJ2-5; 7 bases agree with TRBD1. This sequence was found in a man between 50 and 59 years old who had recovered from COVID-19. CDR3 DNA: TGTGCCAGCAGCCAGGACAGGCGGGAGACCCAGTACTTC. It encodes CASSQDRRETQYF.